Described below is a single TCR beta chain sequence and its context. Using immunoSEQ multiplex PCR, the repertoire was profiled, and TCRdb retains in-frame clones only, with some absent. The sample holds 120,000 to 150,000 clones, 91% seen once. The data derive from a study of T cell responses to AZD1222 COVID-19 vaccine. Germline CDR1 and CDR2: MDHEN and SYDVKM. Trimming shortened V by 5 bases and J by 7 bases, and 11 bases separated the two germline ends. The CDR3 is 12 amino acids. This clonotype was obtained from an adult who received the MenACWY meningococcal vaccine as a control. Here the sequenced sample was peripheral blood, taken 28 days after the second dose of the MenACWY control vaccine. V gene TRBV28 combines with J gene TRBJ1-2; possibly TRBD1 for D (6 bases). This CDR3 is CASSITGPGYTF. Here the CDR3 DNA reads TGTGCCAGCAGTATCACAGGGCCTGGCTACACCTTC.